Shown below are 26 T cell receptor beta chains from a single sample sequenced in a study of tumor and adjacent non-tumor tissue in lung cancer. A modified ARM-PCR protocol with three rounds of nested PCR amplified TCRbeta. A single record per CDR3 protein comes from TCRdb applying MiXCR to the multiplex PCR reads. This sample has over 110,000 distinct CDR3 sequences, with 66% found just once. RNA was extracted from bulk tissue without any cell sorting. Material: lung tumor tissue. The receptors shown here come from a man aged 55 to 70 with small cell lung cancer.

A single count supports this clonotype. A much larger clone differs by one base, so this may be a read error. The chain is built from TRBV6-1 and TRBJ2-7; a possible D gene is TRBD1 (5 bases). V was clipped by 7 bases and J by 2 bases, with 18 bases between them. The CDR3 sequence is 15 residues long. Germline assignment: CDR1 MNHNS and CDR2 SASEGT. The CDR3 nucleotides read TGTGCCAGCACCCGACAGTCGAAAGGGACCTACGAGCAGTACTTC. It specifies CASTRQSKGTYEQYF.

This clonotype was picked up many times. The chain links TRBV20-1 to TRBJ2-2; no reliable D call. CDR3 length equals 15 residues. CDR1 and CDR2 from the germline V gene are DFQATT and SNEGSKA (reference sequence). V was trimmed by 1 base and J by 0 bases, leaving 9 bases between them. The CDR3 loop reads CSARASRTNTGELFF. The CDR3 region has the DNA TGCAGTGCTAGAGCGTCGCGGACGAACACCGGGGAGCTGTTTTTT.

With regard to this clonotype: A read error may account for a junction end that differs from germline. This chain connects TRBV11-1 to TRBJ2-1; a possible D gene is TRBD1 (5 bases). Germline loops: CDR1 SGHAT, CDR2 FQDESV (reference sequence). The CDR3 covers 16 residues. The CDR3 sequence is CARSFVGIRDRGELFF. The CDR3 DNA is TGTGCCAGAAGCTTCGTGGGGATCAGGGATAGGGGTGAGCTGTTCTTC.

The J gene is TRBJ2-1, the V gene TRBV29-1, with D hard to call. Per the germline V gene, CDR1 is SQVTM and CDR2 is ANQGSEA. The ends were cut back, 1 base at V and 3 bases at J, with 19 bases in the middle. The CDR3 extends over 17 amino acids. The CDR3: CSVEVHLLLGYYNEQFF. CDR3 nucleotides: TGCAGCGTTGAAGTTCACTTGCTGCTTGGATACTACAATGAGCAGTTCTTC.

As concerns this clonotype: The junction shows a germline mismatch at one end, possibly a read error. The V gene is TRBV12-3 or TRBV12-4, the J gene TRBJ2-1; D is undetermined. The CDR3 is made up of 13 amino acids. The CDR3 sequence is CASSLLGYDEQSF. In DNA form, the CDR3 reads TGTGCCAGCAGTTTACTAGGGTACGATGAGCAGTCCTTC.

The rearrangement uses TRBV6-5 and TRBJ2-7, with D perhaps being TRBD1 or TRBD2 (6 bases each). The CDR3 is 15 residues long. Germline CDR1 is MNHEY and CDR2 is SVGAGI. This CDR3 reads CSSRWGLAPGYQQYV. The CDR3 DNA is TGTTCCAGCAGGTGGGGGCTAGCGCCAGGCTACCAGCAGTATGTC.

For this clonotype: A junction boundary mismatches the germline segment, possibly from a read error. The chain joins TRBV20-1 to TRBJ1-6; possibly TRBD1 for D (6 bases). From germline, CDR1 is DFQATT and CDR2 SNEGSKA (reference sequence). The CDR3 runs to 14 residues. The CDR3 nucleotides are TGCAATGCTAGAACCACAGGGATTTTTTCACCCCTCCACTTT. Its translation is CNARTTGIFSPLHF.

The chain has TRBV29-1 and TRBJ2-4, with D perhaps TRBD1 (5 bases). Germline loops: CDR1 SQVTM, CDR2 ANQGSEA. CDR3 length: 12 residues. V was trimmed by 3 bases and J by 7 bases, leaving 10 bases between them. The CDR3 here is CSVDGADNIQYF. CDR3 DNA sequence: TGCAGCGTTGATGGGGCTGATAACATTCAGTACTTC. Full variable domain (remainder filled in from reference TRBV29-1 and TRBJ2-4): SAVISQKPSRDICQRGTSLTIQCQVDSQVTMMFWYRQQPGQSLTLIATANQGSEATYESGFVIDKFPISRPNLTFSTLTVSNMSPEDSSIYLCSVDGADNIQYFGAGTRLSVL.

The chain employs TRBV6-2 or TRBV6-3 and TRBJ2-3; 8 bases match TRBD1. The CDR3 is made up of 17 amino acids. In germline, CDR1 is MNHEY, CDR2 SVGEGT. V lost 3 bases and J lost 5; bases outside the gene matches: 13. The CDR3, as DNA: TGTGCCAGCAGTTATCAATTCAGGACAGGGCTGGAAGATACGCAGTATTTT. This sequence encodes CASSYQFRTGLEDTQYF.

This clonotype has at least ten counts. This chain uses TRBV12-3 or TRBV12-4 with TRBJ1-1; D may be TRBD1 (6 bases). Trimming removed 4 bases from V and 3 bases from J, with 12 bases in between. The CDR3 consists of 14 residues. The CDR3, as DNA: TGTGCCAGCAGTTCCCCCAGGGGTTACACTGAAGCTTTCTTT. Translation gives CASSSPRGYTEAFF.

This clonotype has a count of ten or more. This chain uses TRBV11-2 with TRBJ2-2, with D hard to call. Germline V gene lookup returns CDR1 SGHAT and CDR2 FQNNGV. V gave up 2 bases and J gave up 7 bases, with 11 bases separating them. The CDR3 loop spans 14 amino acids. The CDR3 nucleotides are TGTGCCAGCAGCTTACGTCCTGATGGCGGGGAGCTGTTTTTT. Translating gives CASSLRPDGGELFF. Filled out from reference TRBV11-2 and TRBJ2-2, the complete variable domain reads EAGVAQSPRYKIIEKRQSVAFWCNPISGHATLYWYQQILGQGPKLLIQFQNNGVVDDSQLPKDRFSAERLKGVDSTLKIQPAKLEDSAVYLCASSLRPDGGELFFGEGSRLTVL.

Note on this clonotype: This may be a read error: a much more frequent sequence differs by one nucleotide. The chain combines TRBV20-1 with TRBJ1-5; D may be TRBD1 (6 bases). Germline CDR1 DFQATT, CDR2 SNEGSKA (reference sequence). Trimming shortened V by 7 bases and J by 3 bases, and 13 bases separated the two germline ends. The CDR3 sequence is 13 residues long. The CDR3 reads CSGQVRNNQPQHF. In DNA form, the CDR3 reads TGCAGTGGACAGGTACGGAACAATCAGCCCCAGCATTTT.

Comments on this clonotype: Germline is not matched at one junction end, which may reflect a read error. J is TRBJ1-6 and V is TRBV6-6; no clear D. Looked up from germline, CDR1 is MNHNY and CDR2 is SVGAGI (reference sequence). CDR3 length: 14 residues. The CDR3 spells CATSTVGSNSPLQF. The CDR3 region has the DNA TGTGCCACCAGTACGGTGGGATCCAATTCACCCCTCCAATTT.

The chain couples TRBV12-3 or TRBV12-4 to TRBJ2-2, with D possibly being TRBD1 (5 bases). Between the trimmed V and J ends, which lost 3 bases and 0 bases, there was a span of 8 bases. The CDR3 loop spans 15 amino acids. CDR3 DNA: TGTGCCAGCAGTTTCAAGACAGCGAACACCGGGGAGCTGTTTTTT. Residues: CASSFKTANTGELFF.

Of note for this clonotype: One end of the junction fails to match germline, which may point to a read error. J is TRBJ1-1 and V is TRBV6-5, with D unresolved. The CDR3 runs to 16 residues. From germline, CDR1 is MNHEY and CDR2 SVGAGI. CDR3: CASSYLTSGRVTEAFF. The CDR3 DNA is TGTGCGAGCAGTTACTTGACCTCCGGACGGGTCACTGAAGCTTTCTTT.

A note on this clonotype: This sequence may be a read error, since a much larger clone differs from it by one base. The CDR3 DNA reads as TGTGCCAGCTGCCAAGTGGGTTATTCCTACGAGCAGTACTTC. Residues: CASCQVGYSYEQYF. The chain is built from TRBV4-2 and TRBJ2-7; the D is unclear. Germline CDR1 reads LGHNA; CDR2 reads YNFKEQ. CDR3 length: 14 residues.

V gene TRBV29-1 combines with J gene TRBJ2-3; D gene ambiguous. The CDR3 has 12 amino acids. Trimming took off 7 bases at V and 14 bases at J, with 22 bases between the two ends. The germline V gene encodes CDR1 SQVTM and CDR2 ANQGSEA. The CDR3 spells CSGSQRTDMRYF. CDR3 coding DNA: TGCAGCGGATCTCAACGCACAGATATGCGGTATTTT.

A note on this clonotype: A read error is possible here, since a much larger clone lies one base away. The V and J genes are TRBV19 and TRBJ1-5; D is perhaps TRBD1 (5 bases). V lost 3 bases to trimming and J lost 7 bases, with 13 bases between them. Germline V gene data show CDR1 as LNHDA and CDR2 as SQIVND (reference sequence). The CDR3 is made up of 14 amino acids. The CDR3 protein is CASSINRGGQPQHF. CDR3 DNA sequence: TGTGCCAGTAGTATTAATCGGGGCGGACAGCCCCAGCATTTT.

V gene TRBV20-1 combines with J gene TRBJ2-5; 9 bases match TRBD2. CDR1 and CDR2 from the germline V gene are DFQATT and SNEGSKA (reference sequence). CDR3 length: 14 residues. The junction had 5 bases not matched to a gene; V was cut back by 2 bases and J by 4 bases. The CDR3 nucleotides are TGCAGTGCTAGATTAGCGGGAGATACAGAGACCCAGTACTTC. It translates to CSARLAGDTETQYF.

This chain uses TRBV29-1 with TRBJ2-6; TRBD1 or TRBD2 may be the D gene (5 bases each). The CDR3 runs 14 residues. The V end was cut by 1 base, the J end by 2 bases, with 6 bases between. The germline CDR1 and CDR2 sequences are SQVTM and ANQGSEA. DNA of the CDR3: TGCAGCGTTGAAGGGGGGACTGGGGCCAACGTCCTGACTTTC. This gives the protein CSVEGGTGANVLTF.

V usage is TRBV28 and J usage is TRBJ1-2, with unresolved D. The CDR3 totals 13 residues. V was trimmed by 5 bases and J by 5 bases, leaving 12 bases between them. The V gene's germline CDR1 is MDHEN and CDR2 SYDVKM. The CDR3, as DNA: TGTGCCAGCAGTCTTATTGCGGGTTATGGCTACACCTTC. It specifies CASSLIAGYGYTF.

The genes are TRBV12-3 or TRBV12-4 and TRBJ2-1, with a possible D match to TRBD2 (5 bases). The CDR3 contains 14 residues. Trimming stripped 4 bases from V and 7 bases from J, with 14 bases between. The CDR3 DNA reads TGTGCCAGCAGTTCCTACGGGATTGATAATGAGCAGTTCTTC. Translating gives CASSSYGIDNEQFF.

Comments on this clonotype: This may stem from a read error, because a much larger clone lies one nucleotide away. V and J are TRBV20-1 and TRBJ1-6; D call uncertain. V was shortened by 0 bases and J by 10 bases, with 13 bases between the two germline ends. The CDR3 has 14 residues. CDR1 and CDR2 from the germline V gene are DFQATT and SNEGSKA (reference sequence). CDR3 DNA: TGCAGTGCTAGAGACTTGAGAGCCAAATCACCCCTCCACTTT. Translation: CSARDLRAKSPLHF.

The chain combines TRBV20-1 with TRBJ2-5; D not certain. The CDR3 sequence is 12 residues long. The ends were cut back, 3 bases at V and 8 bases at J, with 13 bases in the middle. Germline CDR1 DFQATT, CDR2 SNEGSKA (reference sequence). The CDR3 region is CSARRYQDTQYF. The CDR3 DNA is TGCAGTGCTAGGAGGTACCAGGATACCCAGTACTTC.

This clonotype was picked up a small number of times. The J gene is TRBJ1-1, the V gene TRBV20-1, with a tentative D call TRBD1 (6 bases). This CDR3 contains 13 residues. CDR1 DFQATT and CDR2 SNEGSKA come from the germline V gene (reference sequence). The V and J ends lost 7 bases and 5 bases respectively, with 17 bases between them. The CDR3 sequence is CSVSKGDGTEAFF. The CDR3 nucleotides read TGCAGTGTTAGCAAGGGGGATGGAACTGAAGCTTTCTTT.

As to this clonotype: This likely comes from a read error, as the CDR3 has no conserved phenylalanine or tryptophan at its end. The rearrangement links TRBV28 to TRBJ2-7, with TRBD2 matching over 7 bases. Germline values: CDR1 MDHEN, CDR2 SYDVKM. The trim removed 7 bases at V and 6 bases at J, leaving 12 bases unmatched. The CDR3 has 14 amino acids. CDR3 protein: CASIEGGRRGEQYL. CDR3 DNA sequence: TGTGCCAGCATCGAGGGAGGGCGCCGGGGCGAGCAGTACCTC.